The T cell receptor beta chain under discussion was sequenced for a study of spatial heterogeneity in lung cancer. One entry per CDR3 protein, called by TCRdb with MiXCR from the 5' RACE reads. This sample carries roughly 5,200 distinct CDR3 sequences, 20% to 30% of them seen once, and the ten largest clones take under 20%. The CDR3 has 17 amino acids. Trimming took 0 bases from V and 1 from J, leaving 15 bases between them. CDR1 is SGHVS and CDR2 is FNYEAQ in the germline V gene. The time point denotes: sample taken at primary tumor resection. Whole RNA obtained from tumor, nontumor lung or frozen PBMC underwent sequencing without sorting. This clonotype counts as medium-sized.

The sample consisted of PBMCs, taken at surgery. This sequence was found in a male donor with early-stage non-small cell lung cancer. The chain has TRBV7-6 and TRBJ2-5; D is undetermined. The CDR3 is CASSLASGRLIQETQYF. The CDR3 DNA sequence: TGTGCCAGCAGCTTAGCGTCCGGGCGGCTGATCCAAGAGACCCAGTACTTC.